These 23 T cell receptor beta chains share one sample of origin, sequenced in a study of blood T cell repertoires in COVID-19. The data were produced by immunoSEQ multiplex PCR, yet TCRdb's version contains in-frame clones alone and is incomplete. The repertoire holds approximately 300,000 clones, roughly 90% seen once, with 3.5% to 4% in the top ten. Sequencing was done on a sample of peripheral blood. The receptors originated from a woman aged 45-60 years with active or convalescent COVID-19.

This sequence joins TRBV7-9 and TRBJ1-4, with 7 bases fitting TRBD1. In germline, CDR1 is SEHNR, CDR2 FQNEAQ (reference sequence). J was trimmed by 0 bases and V by 5 bases; bases with no gene match: 3. The CDR3 extends over 15 amino acids. The CDR3 region has the DNA TGTGCCAGCAGCCAGGGACAGTCAACTAATGAAAAACTGTTTTTT. Amino acids: CASSQGQSTNEKLFF.

The V gene is TRBV7-8, the J gene TRBJ2-5; D not resolved. The CDR3 loop spans 14 amino acids. Trimming shortened V by 5 bases and J by 1 base, and 11 bases separated the two germline ends. The germline CDR1 and CDR2 sequences are SGHVS and FQNEAQ. The CDR3 loop reads CASSPFGSQETQYF. DNA of the CDR3: TGTGCCAGCAGCCCCTTTGGCAGCCAAGAGACCCAGTACTTC.

The chain links TRBV7-9 to TRBJ1-2; 7 positions match TRBD1. Losses at the gene ends were 5 bases for V and 1 base for J; bases not matched to a gene: 10. CDR1 and CDR2 from the germline V gene are SEHNR and FQNEAQ (reference sequence). The CDR3 totals 16 residues. CDR3 in amino acids: CASSSPGQLVNYGYTF. The DNA of the CDR3 is TGTGCCAGCAGCAGCCCGGGACAGCTCGTTAACTATGGCTACACCTTC.

V and J are TRBV3-1 (or the pseudogene TRBV3-2) and TRBJ1-2; D is undetermined. In germline, CDR1 is LGHDT, CDR2 YNNKEL (reference sequence). V dropped 1 base and J dropped 3 bases, with 9 bases sitting between them. The CDR3 sequence is 14 residues long. In DNA, the CDR3 is TGTGCCAGCAGCCAAGCAGGATACCACTATGGCTACACCTTC. Translated, it gives CASSQAGYHYGYTF.

J is TRBJ2-3 and V is TRBV11-3; 8 bases are shared with TRBD2. CDR3 size: 14 residues. Germline V gives CDR1 SGHNT, CDR2 YENEEA. After removal of 8 bases from V and 5 bases from J, the junction contained 9 bases not matched to a gene. CDR3 sequence reads: CASSLAGGGDTQYF. The CDR3 region has the DNA TGTGCCAGCTCCCTGGCGGGGGGCGGAGATACGCAGTATTTT.

The chain links TRBV5-1 to TRBJ2-3; 13 nucleotides line up with TRBD2. CDR3 length equals 19 residues. V gave up 0 bases and J gave up 0 bases; unmatched junction bases: 7. Germline CDR1 reads SGHRS; CDR2 reads YFSETQ. This CDR3 is CASSLARLAGGSSTDTQYF. The CDR3, as DNA: TGCGCCAGCAGCTTGGCTAGACTAGCGGGAGGTTCTAGCACAGATACGCAGTATTTT.

The chain links TRBV6-2 or TRBV6-3 to TRBJ2-7, with 10 bases that match TRBD2. Trimming cost V 6 bases and J 2 bases; bases outside gene matches: 16. The CDR3 has 18 residues. Germline V gene data show CDR1 as MNHEY and CDR2 as SVGEGT. CDR3 coding DNA: TGTGCCAGCAGCCTTGGGATCTTTAGCGGGGGGACCCCCTACGAGCAGTACTTC. It is translated as CASSLGIFSGGTPYEQYF.

V is TRBV28 and J is TRBJ1-6, with D unresolved. Germline CDR1 and CDR2: MDHEN and SYDVKM. This CDR3 region has 14 residues. Trimming removed 3 bases at V and 10 bases at J, with 13 bases between. For the CDR3, the DNA is TGTGCCAGCAGTTTTTCGGAGGGAGAATCACCCCTCCACTTT. It is translated as CASSFSEGESPLHF.

The table lists this clone with a count of one. The gene calls are TRBV2 and TRBJ2-7, with TRBD1 as a possible D gene (6 bases). Germline loops: CDR1 SNHLY, CDR2 FYNNEI. V was cut by 0 bases and J by 0 bases, with 18 bases left in between. The CDR3 spans 18 residues. In nucleotides, the CDR3 is TGTGCCAGCAGTGAAGCGCTCCGGGACACTTTTTTCTCCTACGAGCAGTACTTC. This translates into CASSEALRDTFFSYEQYF. Looking up the rest from reference TRBV2 and TRBJ2-7 gives the full variable domain: EPEVTQTPSHQVTQMGQEVILRCVPISNHLYFYWYRQILGQKVEFLVSFYNNEISEKSEIFDDQFSVERPDGSNFTLKIRSTKLEDSAMYFCASSEALRDTFFSYEQYFGPGTRLTVT.

This chain uses TRBV28 with TRBJ1-2, with TRBD1 as a possible D gene (5 bases). The V end was cut by 1 base, the J end by 2 bases, with 11 bases between. The CDR3 sequence is 15 residues long. Germline values: CDR1 MDHEN, CDR2 SYDVKM. The CDR3 protein is CASSLFQGINYGYTF. In DNA form, the CDR3 reads TGTGCCAGCAGTTTATTTCAGGGAATCAACTATGGCTACACCTTC.

This chain joins TRBV5-1 and TRBJ2-7; TRBD2 matches at 12 bases. The germline V gene has CDR1 SGHRS and CDR2 YFSETQ. V lost 2 bases, J lost 7 bases, and 19 bases stayed unmatched. The CDR3 contains 19 residues. The CDR3 loop is CASSFGITSGRRVGGEQYF. CDR3 in DNA: TGCGCCAGCAGCTTTGGGATAACTAGCGGGAGGCGCGTTGGGGGGGAGCAGTACTTC.

The chain uses TRBV7-3 and TRBJ2-1; D is unclear. The germline V gene encodes CDR1 SGHTA and CDR2 FQGTGA. The ends were cut back, 1 base at V and 5 bases at J, with 6 bases in the middle. The CDR3 loop spans 13 amino acids. The CDR3 sequence is CASSLRANNEQFF. CDR3 DNA sequence: TGTGCCAGCAGCTTAAGGGCCAACAATGAGCAGTTCTTC.

This rearrangement joins TRBV4-2 to TRBJ2-7, with D tentatively TRBD2 (6 bases). The CDR3 length is 15 residues. Trimming pared 4 bases from V and 3 bases from J, leaving 16 bases between. Germline V gene lookup returns CDR1 LGHNA and CDR2 YNFKEQ. In DNA form, the CDR3 reads TGTGCCAGCAGCCCCGTTCCCGGGAGCTTCTACGAGCAGTACTTC. Protein: CASSPVPGSFYEQYF.

The chain employs TRBV11-2 and TRBJ2-7, with D possibly matching TRBD1 (6 bases). The CDR3 is made up of 12 amino acids. With 4 bases removed from V and 6 bases from J, the gap between germline ends came to 10 bases. Germline-derived CDR1 and CDR2 are SGHAT and FQNNGV. This chain's CDR3 is CASSSGTLEQYF. CDR3 nucleotides: TGTGCCAGCAGCTCCGGGACACTCGAGCAGTACTTC.

The V call is TRBV27, the J call TRBJ2-7, with D possibly TRBD2 on 5 matching bases. Germline loops: CDR1 MNHEY, CDR2 SMNVEV (reference sequence). CDR3 length: 14 residues. V lost 2 bases to trimming and J lost 1 base, with 9 bases between them. The CDR3 sequence: CASSLLRGSYEQYF. CDR3 DNA sequence: TGTGCCAGCAGTTTACTAAGAGGGTCCTACGAGCAGTACTTC.

The chain combines TRBV6-5 with TRBJ2-3, with 8 bases matching TRBD1. Germline V lookup: CDR1 MNHEY, CDR2 SVGAGI. This CDR3 is built from 14 residues. J lost 4 bases, V lost 5 bases, and 5 bases had no gene match. The CDR3 DNA is TGTGCCAGCAGTCCTGGACAGGGTTCAGATACGCAGTATTTT. Amino acids: CASSPGQGSDTQYF.

The chain links TRBV19 to TRBJ2-3; no definite D call. CDR3 length equals 15 residues. Germline CDR1 and CDR2: LNHDA and SQIVND (reference sequence). Between the trimmed V and J ends, which lost 4 bases and 4 bases, there was a span of 15 bases. Here the CDR3 DNA reads TGTGCCAGTAGTAGGTTCTCAGTCATATCAGATACGCAGTATTTT. Protein product: CASSRFSVISDTQYF. The full variable domain, its missing parts supplied by reference TRBV19 and TRBJ2-3, is DGGITQSPKYLFRKEGQNVTLSCEQNLNHDAMYWYRQDPGQGLRLIYYSQIVNDFQKGDIAEGYSVSREKKESFPLTVTSAQKNPTAFYLCASSRFSVISDTQYFGPGTRLTVL.

The CDR3 DNA follows: TGTGCCAGCAGTAAGCAGACAGGGGTGAACACTGAAGCTTTCTTT. This codes for CASSKQTGVNTEAFF. This chain uses TRBV6-2 or TRBV6-3 with TRBJ1-1; TRBD1 agrees at 8 bases. The CDR3 has 15 amino acids. CDR1 and CDR2 from the germline V gene are MNHEY and SVGEGT. The J segment lost 0 bases and the V segment lost 5 bases, leaving 5 bases of the junction unmatched.

With regard to this clone: One junction end disagrees with the germline gene, perhaps due to a read error. The CDR3 spells CAIRRVDELYF. Here the CDR3 DNA reads TGTGCCATCAGGAGGGTTGACGAGCTGTACTTC. This rearrangement joins TRBV10-3 to TRBJ2-7; possibly TRBD2 for D (5 bases). In germline, CDR1 is ENHRY, CDR2 SYGVKD. CDR3 length equals 11 residues.

The chain joins TRBV4-1 to TRBJ2-3; no firm D call. Germline V lookup: CDR1 MGHRA, CDR2 YSYEKL. This CDR3 region has 14 residues. V was trimmed by 1 base and J by 2 bases, leaving 7 bases between them. The CDR3 DNA reads TGCGCCAGCAGCCAAGGAGCCACCACAGATACGCAGTATTTT. This gives the protein CASSQGATTDTQYF.

The chain recombines TRBV5-8 with TRBJ2-7; the match to TRBD2 covers 9 bases. Germline CDR1 and CDR2: SGHTS and YDEGEE. This CDR3 is 15 amino acids long. Trimming took 2 bases from V and 3 from J; bases not matched to a gene: 6. CDR3 in DNA: TGTGCCAGCAGCTTTTTGCGGGGGGGTGTCTACGAGCAGTACTTC. Residues: CASSFLRGGVYEQYF.

The chain is built from TRBV4-1 and TRBJ2-1; 9 bases align to TRBD1. This CDR3 region has 17 residues. Germline V gives CDR1 MGHRA, CDR2 YSYEKL. The ends lost 0 bases at V and 4 bases at J; junction bases unmatched: 7. The CDR3 DNA reads TGCGCCAGCAGCCAAGATGGGACAGGGATTTTGTACAATGAGCAGTTCTTC. Protein sequence: CASSQDGTGILYNEQFF.

This chain connects TRBV6-1 to TRBJ2-1; 12 nucleotides match TRBD2. Unmatched junction bases numbered 5, after V lost 2 bases and J lost 6 bases. The length of the CDR3 is 16 residues. CDR1 and CDR2 from the germline V gene are MNHNS and SASEGT. CDR3 bases: TGTGCCAGCAGTGAATCGACTAGCGGGAGTTTCAATGAGCAGTTCTTC. Residues: CASSESTSGSFNEQFF.